This T cell receptor beta chain was identified in a study of PD-1 blockade in classical Hodgkin lymphoma. V shed 2 bases and J 6 bases; nucleotides not matched to a gene: 3. Germline-derived CDR1 and CDR2 are MNHEY and SMNVEV (reference sequence). The CDR3 is made up of 14 amino acids. Every patient was affected by relapse after autologous stem cell transplantation, while exposure to brentuximab vedotin was not uniform. By sample fraction, this clone is medium-sized (0.01 to 0.1%). Only in-frame clones appear in the TCRdb table, and some are missing; sequencing was by immunoSEQ multiplex PCR. The sample lists 24,000 or so clones; about 80% were seen once.

V is TRBV27 and J is TRBJ2-1; 8 bases line up with TRBD2. This TCR was recovered from a human donor with classical Hodgkin lymphoma. The sequenced sample was peripheral blood mononuclear cells (PBMCs), obtained before the second cycle of nivolumab. The CDR3, as DNA: TGTGCCAGCAGTTTAGGGACTAGTGGCAATGAGCAGTTCTTC. Translation gives CASSLGTSGNEQFF.